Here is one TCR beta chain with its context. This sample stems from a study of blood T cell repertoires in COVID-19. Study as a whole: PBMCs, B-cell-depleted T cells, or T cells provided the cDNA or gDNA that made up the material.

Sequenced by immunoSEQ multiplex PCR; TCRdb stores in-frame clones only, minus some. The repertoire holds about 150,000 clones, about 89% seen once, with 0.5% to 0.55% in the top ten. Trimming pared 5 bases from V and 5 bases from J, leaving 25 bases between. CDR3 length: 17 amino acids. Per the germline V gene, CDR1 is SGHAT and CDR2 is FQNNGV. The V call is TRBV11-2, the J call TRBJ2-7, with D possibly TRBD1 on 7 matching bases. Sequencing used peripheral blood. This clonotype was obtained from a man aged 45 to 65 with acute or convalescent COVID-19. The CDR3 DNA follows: TGTGCCAGCAGCCCAAGACCTACAGGGGCGGTAGCGGACGAGCAGTACGTC. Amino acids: CASSPRPTGAVADEQYV.